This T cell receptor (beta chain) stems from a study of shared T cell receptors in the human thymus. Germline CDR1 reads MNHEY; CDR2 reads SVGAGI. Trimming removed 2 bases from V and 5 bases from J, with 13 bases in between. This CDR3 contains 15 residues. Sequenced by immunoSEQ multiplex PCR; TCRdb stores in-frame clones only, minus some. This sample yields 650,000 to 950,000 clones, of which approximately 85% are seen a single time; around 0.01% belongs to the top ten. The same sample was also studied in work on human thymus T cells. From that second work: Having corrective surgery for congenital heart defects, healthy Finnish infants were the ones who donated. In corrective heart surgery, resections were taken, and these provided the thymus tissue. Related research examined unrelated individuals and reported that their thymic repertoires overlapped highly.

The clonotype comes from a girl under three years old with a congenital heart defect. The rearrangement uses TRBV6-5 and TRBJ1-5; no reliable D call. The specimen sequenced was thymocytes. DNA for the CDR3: TGTGCCAGCAGTTACCTAAAATCCGAGGATCAGCCCCAGCATTTT. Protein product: CASSYLKSEDQPQHF.